The rows below give T cell receptor beta chains drawn from one sample of a study of cytomegalovirus exposure and HLA in healthy donors. The table came from immunoSEQ multiplex PCR; TCRdb's copy has only in-frame clones and leaves some out. The sample carries fewer than 200,000 clones, approximately 71% recorded once. What was sequenced was PBMCs. These receptor sequences come from a girl aged 5-17 years in good health and CMV-seronegative. Both conserved end residues are part of each CDR3. The order of the fields is D gene, V gene, clone size, J gene, CDR3 protein, CDR3 DNA. The D gene is left open where the match is weak. Where a row states a size, it is once, few, many or the class of an expanded clone; other rows omit it.

>TRBD1|TRBV5-1|-|TRBJ1-1
CASSSLRGPGNTEAFF
TGCGCCAGCAGCTCGCTCAGGGGGCCGGGAAACACTGAAGCTTTCTTT
>TRBD1|TRBV5-1|few|TRBJ2-3
CASSLTGEPSTDTQYF
TGCGCCAGCAGCTTGACAGGGGAACCTAGCACAGATACGCAGTATTTT
>TRBD1|TRBV7-3|-|TRBJ2-2
CASSLNRGLTGELFF
TGTGCCAGCAGCTTAAACAGGGGGCTAACCGGGGAGCTGTTTTTT
>TRBD1|TRBV7-2|-|TRBJ1-4
CASSFPRGKGRKEKLFF
TGTGCCAGCAGCTTCCCCAGGGGGAAGGGTCGGAAGGAAAAACTGTTTTTT
>-|TRBV5-6|-|TRBJ1-1
CASSQNWNTEAFF
TGTGCCAGCAGCCAGAATTGGAACACTGAAGCTTTCTTT
>TRBD1|TRBV7-9|-|TRBJ2-7
CASSYPGQGASEQYF
TGTGCCAGCAGCTATCCGGGACAGGGGGCGTCCGAGCAGTACTTC
>TRBD1|TRBV2|-|TRBJ1-4
CASRPTGLSNEKLFF
TGTGCCAGCCGTCCGACAGGGCTTAGTAATGAAAAACTGTTTTTT
>-|TRBV5-1|-|TRBJ1-2
CASSLDQIGGYTF
TGCGCCAGCAGCTTGGACCAAATCGGTGGCTACACCTTC
>TRBD1|TRBV6-1|few|TRBJ2-7
CASRDGQGYEQYF
TGTGCCAGCAGGGACGGACAGGGCTACGAGCAGTACTTC
>TRBD1|TRBV5-1|-|TRBJ2-7
CASSWDRDSYEQYF
TGCGCCAGCAGCTGGGACAGGGACTCCTACGAGCAGTACTTC
>TRBD1|TRBV7-2|-|TRBJ2-7
CASSLKSQGAYEQYF
TGTGCCAGCAGCTTAAAGTCCCAGGGGGCATACGAGCAGTACTTC
>-|TRBV15|-|TRBJ2-5
CATSRDPSDQETQYF
TGTGCCACCAGCAGAGATCCCAGCGACCAAGAGACCCAGTACTTC
>-|TRBV5-1|-|TRBJ1-3
CASSLGGPGNTIYF
TGCGCCAGCAGCTTGGGAGGGCCCGGAAACACCATATATTTT
>TRBD2|TRBV25-1|-|TRBJ2-3
CASSDPLADSTDTQYF
TGTGCCAGCAGTGACCCACTAGCGGACTCCACAGATACGCAGTATTTT
>-|TRBV10-3|few|TRBJ2-1
CATEGDSDEQFF
TGTGCCACGGAGGGGGACAGCGATGAGCAGTTCTTC
>TRBD1|TRBV6-5|-|TRBJ1-2
CASSDTGTGPKTF
TGTGCCAGCAGTGACACCGGGACAGGCCCCAAAACCTTC
>TRBD1|TRBV11-2|-|TRBJ1-3
CASSSTGGGGNTIYF
TGTGCCAGCAGCTCGACAGGGGGCGGAGGAAACACCATATATTTT
>TRBD2|TRBV18|-|TRBJ2-3
CASSSGGADTQYF
TGTGCCAGCTCTAGCGGGGGCGCAGATACGCAGTATTTT
>-|TRBV4-1|-|TRBJ2-1
CASSQEERKVGQFF
TGCGCCAGCAGCCAAGAGGAGAGAAAGGTCGGGCAGTTCTTC
>TRBD1|TRBV29-1|-|TRBJ1-5
CSVGGGNSNQPQHF
TGCAGCGTTGGAGGGGGCAATAGCAATCAGCCCCAGCATTTT
>TRBD1|TRBV5-1|-|TRBJ1-1
CASTALTGLNTEAFF
TGCGCCAGCACCGCTTTGACAGGGCTGAACACTGAAGCTTTCTTT
>-|TRBV28|-|TRBJ2-7
CASSLLPGGLYF
TGTGCCAGCAGTTTACTTCCGGGGGGCTTGTACTTC
>TRBD1|TRBV6-1|once|TRBJ2-3
CASRTGGITDTQYF
TGTGCCAGCAGAACAGGGGGCATCACAGATACGCAGTATTTT
>TRBD1|TRBV5-1|few|TRBJ2-3
CASSRRWGQGYTDTQYF
TGCGCCAGCAGCAGGAGATGGGGACAGGGGTACACAGATACGCAGTATTTT
>-|TRBV5-1|-|TRBJ2-7
CASKVGHSPYEQYF
TGCGCCAGCAAGGTAGGACACAGCCCCTACGAGCAGTACTTC
>TRBD1|TRBV28|few|TRBJ1-1
CASSAPSTGVAEAFF
TGTGCCAGCAGTGCACCATCGACAGGGGTAGCTGAAGCTTTCTTT
>-|TRBV2|few|TRBJ1-2
CASSETAGNYGYTF
TGTGCCAGCAGTGAAACAGCAGGGAACTATGGCTACACCTTC
>-|TRBV9|-|TRBJ1-2
CASSTPGFPGYNF
TGTGCCAGCAGCACCCCGGGATTTCCTGGCTACAACTTC
>-|TRBV6-5|few|TRBJ2-4
CASTSLAKNIQYF
TGTGCCAGCACTTCCCTAGCCAAAAACATTCAGTACTTC
>TRBD1|TRBV6-5|-|TRBJ1-4
CASSRDRRNEKLFF
TGTGCCAGCAGCCGGGACAGGCGTAATGAAAAACTGTTTTTT
>-|TRBV7-6|-|TRBJ2-5
CASSLEALRETQYF
TGTGCCAGCAGCTTAGAAGCGTTGAGGGAGACCCAGTACTTC
>-|TRBV2|-|TRBJ1-2
CKSGDGYTF
TGTAAGTCAGGGGATGGCTACACCTTC
>TRBD2|TRBV6-1|few|TRBJ2-5
CASSEVGGGTQETQYF
TGTGCCAGCAGTGAAGTGGGCGGGGGGACCCAAGAGACCCAGTACTTC
>TRBD1|TRBV19|-|TRBJ1-2
CASSIPRRDRASNYGYTF
TGTGCCAGTAGTATACCTCGGCGGGACAGGGCGTCTAACTATGGCTACACCTTC
>-|TRBV10-3|-|TRBJ1-2
CAITPTGYGYTF
TGTGCCATCACTCCAACAGGCTATGGCTACACCTTC
>-|TRBV28|-|TRBJ2-7
CASSPPGRADEQYF
TGTGCCAGCAGTCCTCCTGGCAGGGCTGACGAGCAGTACTTC
>-|TRBV5-1|-|TRBJ1-1
CASSLPQGTNTEAFF
TGCGCCAGCAGCTTGCCGCAGGGTACGAACACTGAAGCTTTCTTT
>TRBD1|TRBV27|-|TRBJ1-1
CASSARQGWDTEAFF
TGTGCCAGCAGTGCAAGACAGGGATGGGACACTGAAGCTTTCTTT
>-|TRBV29-1|-|TRBJ2-4
CSVVGRHANIQYF
TGCAGCGTTGTTGGGCGTCACGCAAACATTCAGTACTTC
>TRBD1|TRBV29-1|-|TRBJ2-7
CSVEDSWTGRYEQYF
TGCAGCGTTGAAGATTCCTGGACAGGGAGATACGAGCAGTACTTC
>-|TRBV19|-|TRBJ2-5
CASSRVALTEQETQYF
TGTGCCAGTAGTAGGGTAGCCTTGACCGAACAAGAGACCCAGTACTTC
>TRBD2|TRBV2|-|TRBJ2-3
CASNSYPSGGTDTQYF
TGTGCCAGCAACTCGTATCCTAGCGGGGGCACAGATACGCAGTATTTT
>-|TRBV7-3|few|TRBJ2-3
CASSPILAGTDTQYF
TGTGCCAGCAGCCCGATTTTAGCTGGCACAGATACGCAGTATTTT
>-|TRBV6-1|once|TRBJ1-2
CASSAESAANGYTF
TGTGCCAGCAGTGCCGAGAGTGCGGCTAACGGCTACACCTTC
>TRBD1|TRBV19|-|TRBJ1-2
CASAPAGDRGLGYTF
TGTGCCAGTGCCCCCGCTGGGGACAGGGGGCTCGGCTACACCTTC
>-|TRBV5-5|-|TRBJ1-2
CASSLKNRVGYTF
TGTGCCAGCAGCTTGAAAAACAGGGTTGGCTACACCTTC
>TRBD1|TRBV6-1|-|TRBJ1-2
CASSLQGASYGYTF
TGTGCCAGCAGTTTACAGGGGGCTAGCTATGGCTACACCTTC